There are a few counts of the clone carrying this T cell receptor beta chain. The data stem from a study of blood T cells in healthy people across ages. Through a sample-barcoded 5' primer and a J-beta primer mix, a second PCR was run for roughly 6 to 11 cycles. Every sample gave at least 2.5 million paired-end reads containing CDR3. Via MiXCR, TCRdb re-called the 5' RACE reads, giving one row per CDR3 protein. This sample yields more than 500,000 distinct CDR3 sequences, of which about 27% are seen a single time; approximately 3.6% belongs to the top ten. In germline, CDR1 is DFQATT, CDR2 SNEGSKA (reference sequence). This CDR3 contains 11 residues. Trimming left V 6 bases short and J 7 bases short, with 9 bases between. These same data were also listed under a study on T cells of mothers and their children.

Source material: blood. This receptor was taken from a boy younger than 10 in good health. The chain combines TRBV20-1 with TRBJ1-4; D might be TRBD1 (5 bases). CDR3 loop: CSADGGEKLFF. For the CDR3, the DNA is TGCAGTGCGGACGGGGGTGAAAAACTGTTTTTT.